Listed here are 30 T cell receptor beta chains from one sample, sequenced in a study of T cell repertoires in cytomegalovirus infection. TCRdb re-called the reads through MiXCR, storing one row per CDR3 protein. The table has 500,000 or so distinct CDR3 sequences, 16% seen once; the top ten hold 20% to 30%. The sequenced sample was CD8+ T cells from PBMCs. The source is a human donor in good health (CMV status not recorded). Some clones in this sample may be carry-over from other donors' samples.

This chain joins TRBV2 and TRBJ2-5; perhaps TRBD1 as D (6 bases). Germline V gene lookup returns CDR1 SNHLY and CDR2 FYNNEI. Trimming removed 4 bases at V and 4 bases at J, with 25 bases between. The CDR3 loop spans 18 amino acids. The CDR3 DNA is TGTGCCAGCAGTGGGCCCCTCACAGGTTTGGGGGCGCGAGAGACCCAGTACTTC. Translated, it gives CASSGPLTGLGARETQYF.

This clonotype was recorded at least ten times. V is TRBV7-6 and J is TRBJ1-1; D not certain. V shed 4 bases and J shed 4 bases, with 7 bases lying between them. There are 12 residues in the CDR3. Germline lookup yields CDR1 SGHVS and CDR2 FNYEAQ. CDR3 DNA sequence: TGTGCCAGCAGCTCTATGGCCACTGAAGCTTTCTTT. As protein: CASSSMATEAFF.

This clonotype occurred many times. The chain joins TRBV24-1 to TRBJ2-7; 10 bases agree with TRBD1. Germline-derived CDR1 and CDR2 are KGHDR and SFDVKD. The CDR3 length is 19 residues. V shed 3 bases, J shed 8 bases, and the junction held 21 bases outside the gene matches. The CDR3 protein is CATSDTYPGQGLPYEKQYF. The CDR3 DNA reads as TGTGCCACCAGTGATACCTATCCGGGACAGGGGCTCCCCTACGAGAAGCAGTACTTC.

The chain carries TRBV30 and TRBJ1-2, with 11 bases that match TRBD1. Germline assignment: CDR1 GTSNPN and CDR2 SVGIG (reference sequence). The CDR3 has 17 amino acids. J was trimmed by 3 bases and V by 3 bases; bases with no gene match: 12. This CDR3 reads CAWRRPGQGDPDYGYTF. The CDR3 DNA sequence: TGTGCCTGGAGACGACCGGGACAGGGGGATCCGGACTATGGCTACACCTTC.

The chain combines TRBV14 with TRBJ2-6, with unresolved D. Between the trimmed V and J ends, which lost 1 base and 3 bases, there was a span of 1 base. The V gene's germline CDR1 is SGHDN and CDR2 FVKESK. The CDR3 totals 13 residues. The CDR3 coding sequence is TGTGCCAGCAGCCAAGTTGGGGCCAACGTCCTGACTTTC. Its protein is CASSQVGANVLTF. Filled out from reference TRBV14 and TRBJ2-6, the complete variable domain reads EAGVTQFPSHSVIEKGQTVTLRCDPISGHDNLYWYRRVMGKEIKFLLHFVKESKQDESGMPNNRFLAERTGGTYSTLKVQPAELEDSGVYFCASSQVGANVLTFGAGSRLTVL.

In this sample, this clonotype turned up many times. The rearrangement uses TRBV7-9 and TRBJ1-5; D gene uncertain. The germline gives CDR1 SEHNR, CDR2 FQNEAQ (reference sequence). Trimming cost V 1 base and J 5 bases, with 18 bases left between them. The CDR3 covers 17 residues. CDR3 loop: CASSLEPGGGLDQPQHF. Here the CDR3 DNA reads TGTGCCAGCAGCTTAGAGCCAGGAGGAGGGTTGGATCAGCCCCAGCATTTT. Drawing the rest from reference TRBV7-9 and TRBJ1-5, the complete variable domain is DTGVSQNPRHKITKRGQNVTFRCDPISEHNRLYWYRQTLGQGPEFLTYFQNEAQLEKSRLLSDRFSAERPKGSFSTLEIQRTEQGDSAMYLCASSLEPGGGLDQPQHFGDGTRLSIL.

This sequence joins TRBV20-1 and TRBJ1-5; the D gene is possibly TRBD1 (6 bases). The CDR3 runs 13 residues. V shed 0 bases and J shed 7 bases, with 10 bases lying between them. Germline CDR1 and CDR2: DFQATT and SNEGSKA (reference sequence). In DNA, the CDR3 is TGCAGTGCTAGAGAACAGGGAAACCAGCCCCAGCATTTT. The encoded protein is CSAREQGNQPQHF.

In this sample, this clonotype turned up a few times. The J gene is TRBJ2-1, the V gene TRBV24-1; 8 bases match TRBD2. In germline, CDR1 is KGHDR, CDR2 SFDVKD. V gave up 1 base and J gave up 6 bases; unmatched junction bases: 7. The CDR3 consists of 16 residues. The CDR3, as DNA: TGTGCCACCAGTGATTTAAGAGCGGGAGTTGCCAATGAGCAGTTCTTC. Translated: CATSDLRAGVANEQFF.

In its sample, this clonotype was seen once. The chain uses TRBV5-5 and TRBJ2-2, with TRBD1 matching over 8 bases. V lost 4 bases, J lost 4 bases, and 9 bases stayed unmatched. This CDR3 has 16 residues. Germline values: CDR1 SGHKS, CDR2 YYEKEE (reference sequence). CDR3 residues: CASSGQGQATTGELFF. CDR3 sequence (DNA): TGTGCCAGCAGCGGCCAGGGACAGGCTACCACCGGGGAGCTGTTTTTT. Variable domain in full (rest from reference TRBV5-5 and TRBJ2-2): DAGVTQSPTHLIKTRGQQVTLRCSPISGHKSVSWYQQVLGQGPQFIFQYYEKEERGRGNFPDRFSARQFPNYSSELNVNALLLGDSALYLCASSGQGQATTGELFFGEGSRLTVL.

The table lists this clonotype with a few counts. This chain links TRBV6-4 with TRBJ2-1, with unresolved D. Germline lookup yields CDR1 MRHNA and CDR2 SNTAGT. This CDR3 has 12 amino acids. The V end was cut by 0 bases, the J end by 7 bases, with 4 bases between. CDR3 region: CASSDSMNEQFF. CDR3 nucleotides: TGTGCCAGCAGTGACTCGATGAATGAGCAGTTCTTC.

This clonotype was detected many times. The chain couples TRBV9 to TRBJ1-3; the match to TRBD1 covers 7 bases. J gave up 2 bases and V 0 bases, and 5 bases lay outside the gene matches. CDR3 size: 16 residues. Germline assignment: CDR1 SGDLS and CDR2 YYNGEE. CDR3 region: CASSVEGQGAGNTIYF. CDR3 nucleotide sequence: TGTGCCAGCAGCGTAGAAGGGCAGGGGGCTGGAAACACCATATATTTT.

This clonotype has a count of ten or more. This chain joins TRBV14 and TRBJ2-5; D is possibly TRBD2 (6 bases). This CDR3 is 14 amino acids long. V was trimmed by 2 bases and J by 5 bases, leaving 12 bases between them. Germline V gene lookup returns CDR1 SGHDN and CDR2 FVKESK. The CDR3 coding sequence is TGTGCCAGCAGCCAACGGCGGGGTCGCGAGACCCAGTACTTC. Residues: CASSQRRGRETQYF. The full variable domain, in which reference TRBV14 and TRBJ2-5 provide the parts outside the CDR3, is EAGVTQFPSHSVIEKGQTVTLRCDPISGHDNLYWYRRVMGKEIKFLLHFVKESKQDESGMPNNRFLAERTGGTYSTLKVQPAELEDSGVYFCASSQRRGRETQYFGPGTRLLVL.

The genes are TRBV18 and TRBJ1-1; D is possibly TRBD1 (6 bases). Germline loops: CDR1 KGHSH, CDR2 LQKENI. The CDR3 is made up of 17 amino acids. The V end was cut by 1 base, the J end by 6 bases, with 21 bases between. As DNA, the CDR3 is TGTGCCAGCTCACCACTTCTCTCTGACAGGTCCCACCCTGAAGCTTTCTTT. It encodes CASSPLLSDRSHPEAFF.

V gene TRBV20-1 combines with J gene TRBJ2-4; a possible D gene is TRBD1 (6 bases). With 4 bases removed from V and 0 bases from J, the gap between germline ends came to 19 bases. Germline V gene data show CDR1 as DFQATT and CDR2 as SNEGSKA (reference sequence). The CDR3 consists of 17 residues. CDR3 DNA sequence: TGCAGTGCTACGTCAGGGGCGCGGGCCATAGCCAAAAACATTCAGTACTTC. Its protein product is CSATSGARAIAKNIQYF.

This clonotype was counted a few times. The J gene is TRBJ1-1, the V gene TRBV5-4; D is undetermined. The CDR3 is 13 residues long. Germline lookup yields CDR1 SGHNT and CDR2 YYREEE (reference sequence). The germline V and J ends were trimmed by 4 bases and 1 base, with 8 bases remaining between them. The CDR3 reads CASSPPENTEAFF. CDR3 DNA sequence: TGTGCCAGCAGCCCCCCAGAGAACACTGAAGCTTTCTTT.

This clonotype is judged large. This rearrangement joins TRBV7-8 to TRBJ2-6; 8 nucleotides agree with TRBD2. CDR1 SGHVS and CDR2 FQNEAQ come from the germline V gene. V lost 5 bases and J lost 1; bases outside the gene matches: 7. CDR3 length: 17 amino acids. DNA for the CDR3: TGTGCCAGCAGCCCAACTAGCGGCTTATCTGGGGCCAACGTCCTGACTTTC. Translated: CASSPTSGLSGANVLTF. Drawing the rest from reference TRBV7-8 and TRBJ2-6, the complete variable domain is GAGVSQSPRYKVAKRGQDVALRCDPISGHVSLFWYQQALGQGPEFLTYFQNEAQLDKSGLPSDRFFAERPEGSVSTLKIQRTQQEDSAVYLCASSPTSGLSGANVLTFGAGSRLTVL.

Ten or more counts support this clonotype. This sequence joins TRBV5-6 and TRBJ2-5; 10 bases fit TRBD1. The germline CDR1 and CDR2 sequences are SGHDT and YYEEEE. CDR3 length: 16 amino acids. The V and J ends lost 3 bases and 4 bases, in that order; junction bases with no gene match: 9. The CDR3 region has the DNA TGTGCCAGCAGCTCCCTTGACAGGGGGCTCCCAGAGACCCAGTACTTC. Protein: CASSSLDRGLPETQYF.

The chain uses TRBV6-1 and TRBJ1-6; D is possibly TRBD1 (5 bases). The CDR3 runs to 15 residues. With 7 bases removed from V and 8 bases from J, the gap between germline ends came to 18 bases. Germline V gene lookup returns CDR1 MNHNS and CDR2 SASEGT. The DNA for the CDR3 is TGTGCCAGCACCCCCGGGGGGTCTTTCGATTCACCCCTCCACTTT. This encodes CASTPGGSFDSPLHF.

This clonotype was observed a few times. V is TRBV15 and J is TRBJ2-7; a weak D match, TRBD1 (6 bases). From germline, CDR1 is LNHNV and CDR2 YYDKDF (reference sequence). The CDR3 length is 15 residues. Trimming left V 4 bases short and J 0 bases short, with 13 bases between. The CDR3 DNA follows: TGTGCCACCAGCACCGTCAGGGGTAACTCCTACGAGCAGTACTTC. Translating gives CATSTVRGNSYEQYF.

This clonotype was observed many times. The V and J genes are TRBV11-1 and TRBJ2-3; possible D gene TRBD2, 6 bases. The CDR3 consists of 17 residues. The germline CDR1 and CDR2 sequences are SGHAT and FQDESV (reference sequence). Trimming removed 5 bases at V and 5 bases at J, with 23 bases between. The CDR3 is CASSPMTLVRGGDTQYF. For the CDR3, the DNA is TGTGCCAGCAGCCCTATGACACTGGTTCGGGGAGGAGATACGCAGTATTTT.

This clonotype was recorded at least ten times. V is TRBV7-8 and J is TRBJ2-7, with D possibly being TRBD2 (6 bases). The CDR3 loop spans 13 amino acids. Trimming removed 6 bases from V and 4 bases from J, with 13 bases in between. The V gene's germline CDR1 is SGHVS and CDR2 FQNEAQ. This chain's CDR3 is CASREGPSYEQYF. CDR3 nucleotide sequence: TGTGCCAGCAGGGAGGGACCTTCTTACGAGCAGTACTTC.

Ten or more counts support this clonotype. J is TRBJ2-7 and V is TRBV11-2; the D gene is possibly TRBD2 (6 bases). Deletions cut 5 bases from V and 4 bases from J, with 9 bases between. This CDR3 is 12 amino acids long. Germline values: CDR1 SGHAT, CDR2 FQNNGV. Written as DNA, the CDR3 is TGTGCCAGCAGCCCCGGACTATACGAGCAGTACTTC. This sequence encodes CASSPGLYEQYF.

There are many counts of this clonotype. This chain connects TRBV19 to TRBJ1-1, with TRBD1 matching 9 bases. Germline CDR1 and CDR2: LNHDA and SQIVND (reference sequence). V gave up 10 bases and J gave up 5 bases; unmatched junction bases: 8. This CDR3 spans 13 amino acids. This CDR3 is CATGDREVTEAFF. CDR3 sequence (DNA): TGTGCCACCGGGGACAGGGAAGTAACTGAAGCTTTCTTT.

V gene TRBV4-1 combines with J gene TRBJ2-1; 12 bases match TRBD2. The CDR3 has 15 residues. V lost 3 bases, J lost 6 bases, and 3 bases stayed unmatched. Germline values: CDR1 MGHRA, CDR2 YSYEKL. The CDR3 sequence is CASSHGLAGSNEQFF. The CDR3 DNA is TGCGCCAGCAGCCACGGACTAGCGGGGTCCAATGAGCAGTTCTTC.

This clonotype was recorded a few times. The chain employs TRBV4-1 and TRBJ2-7; unclear D gene. The germline gives CDR1 MGHRA, CDR2 YSYEKL. Deletions cut 0 bases from V and 6 bases from J, with 18 bases between. The CDR3 is made up of 16 amino acids. The CDR3 region has the DNA TGCGCCAGCAGCCAAGACCGTTTGTCGCTTGCTTTCGAGCAGTACTTC. Translation: CASSQDRLSLAFEQYF.

This chain connects TRBV3-1 to TRBJ2-7; TRBD2 matches 7 bases. Germline V CDR1 and CDR2: LGHDT, YNNKEL (reference sequence). This CDR3 is 15 amino acids long. With 1 base clipped from V and 2 bases from J, the junction kept 5 bases outside the gene matches. The CDR3 protein is CASSQGPSGTYEQYF. The CDR3 nucleotides read TGTGCCAGCAGCCAAGGCCCTAGCGGAACCTACGAGCAGTACTTC.

The chain carries TRBV27 and TRBJ1-5, with TRBD1 matching 7 bases. CDR1 and CDR2 from the germline V gene are MNHEY and SMNVEV (reference sequence). This CDR3 is 14 amino acids long. The J segment lost 2 bases and the V segment lost 3 bases, leaving 1 base of the junction unmatched. The CDR3: CASSFTGGNQPQHF. For the CDR3, the DNA is TGTGCCAGCAGTTTTACAGGGGGCAATCAGCCCCAGCATTTT.

This clonotype was seen a handful of times. The V call is TRBV28, the J call TRBJ2-7; the D call may be TRBD1 or TRBD2 (5 bases each). This CDR3 comprises 15 residues. Between the trimmed V and J ends, which lost 4 bases and 6 bases, there was a span of 19 bases. The V gene's germline CDR1 is MDHEN and CDR2 SYDVKM. This CDR3 is CASSWYAGTHLEQYF. Here the CDR3 DNA reads TGTGCCAGCAGTTGGTACGCCGGGACCCATCTCGAGCAGTACTTC. Variable domain in full (rest from reference TRBV28 and TRBJ2-7): DVKVTQSSRYLVKRTGEKVFLECVQDMDHENMFWYRQDPGLGLRLIYFSYDVKMKEKGDIPEGYSVSREKKERFSLILESASTNQTSMYLCASSWYAGTHLEQYFGPGTRLTVT.

Points on this clonotype: This could be a read error, since a much larger clone is one nucleotide away. The gene calls are TRBV11-3 and TRBJ2-1; maybe TRBD1 (5 bases). In germline, CDR1 is SGHNT, CDR2 YENEEA. The CDR3 runs 12 residues. The CDR3 sequence is CASSSPGNEQCF. DNA for the CDR3: TGTGCCAGCAGCTCCCCAGGGAATGAGCAGTGCTTC.

The V and J genes are TRBV15 and TRBJ1-1, with D uncertain. The CDR3 covers 16 residues. Germline CDR1 LNHNV, CDR2 YYDKDF (reference sequence). Deletions cut 0 bases from V and 1 base from J, with 12 bases between. This CDR3 reads CATSRDWRGTNTEAFF. The CDR3 nucleotides read TGTGCCACCAGCAGAGATTGGCGGGGTACGAACACTGAAGCTTTCTTT. Combining the CDR3 with reference TRBV15 and TRBJ1-1 gives the whole variable domain DAMVIQNPRYQVTQFGKPVTLSCSQTLNHNVMYWYQQKSSQAPKLLFHYYDKDFNNEADTPDNFQSRRPNTSFCFLDIRSPGLGDTAMYLCATSRDWRGTNTEAFFGQGTRLTVV.